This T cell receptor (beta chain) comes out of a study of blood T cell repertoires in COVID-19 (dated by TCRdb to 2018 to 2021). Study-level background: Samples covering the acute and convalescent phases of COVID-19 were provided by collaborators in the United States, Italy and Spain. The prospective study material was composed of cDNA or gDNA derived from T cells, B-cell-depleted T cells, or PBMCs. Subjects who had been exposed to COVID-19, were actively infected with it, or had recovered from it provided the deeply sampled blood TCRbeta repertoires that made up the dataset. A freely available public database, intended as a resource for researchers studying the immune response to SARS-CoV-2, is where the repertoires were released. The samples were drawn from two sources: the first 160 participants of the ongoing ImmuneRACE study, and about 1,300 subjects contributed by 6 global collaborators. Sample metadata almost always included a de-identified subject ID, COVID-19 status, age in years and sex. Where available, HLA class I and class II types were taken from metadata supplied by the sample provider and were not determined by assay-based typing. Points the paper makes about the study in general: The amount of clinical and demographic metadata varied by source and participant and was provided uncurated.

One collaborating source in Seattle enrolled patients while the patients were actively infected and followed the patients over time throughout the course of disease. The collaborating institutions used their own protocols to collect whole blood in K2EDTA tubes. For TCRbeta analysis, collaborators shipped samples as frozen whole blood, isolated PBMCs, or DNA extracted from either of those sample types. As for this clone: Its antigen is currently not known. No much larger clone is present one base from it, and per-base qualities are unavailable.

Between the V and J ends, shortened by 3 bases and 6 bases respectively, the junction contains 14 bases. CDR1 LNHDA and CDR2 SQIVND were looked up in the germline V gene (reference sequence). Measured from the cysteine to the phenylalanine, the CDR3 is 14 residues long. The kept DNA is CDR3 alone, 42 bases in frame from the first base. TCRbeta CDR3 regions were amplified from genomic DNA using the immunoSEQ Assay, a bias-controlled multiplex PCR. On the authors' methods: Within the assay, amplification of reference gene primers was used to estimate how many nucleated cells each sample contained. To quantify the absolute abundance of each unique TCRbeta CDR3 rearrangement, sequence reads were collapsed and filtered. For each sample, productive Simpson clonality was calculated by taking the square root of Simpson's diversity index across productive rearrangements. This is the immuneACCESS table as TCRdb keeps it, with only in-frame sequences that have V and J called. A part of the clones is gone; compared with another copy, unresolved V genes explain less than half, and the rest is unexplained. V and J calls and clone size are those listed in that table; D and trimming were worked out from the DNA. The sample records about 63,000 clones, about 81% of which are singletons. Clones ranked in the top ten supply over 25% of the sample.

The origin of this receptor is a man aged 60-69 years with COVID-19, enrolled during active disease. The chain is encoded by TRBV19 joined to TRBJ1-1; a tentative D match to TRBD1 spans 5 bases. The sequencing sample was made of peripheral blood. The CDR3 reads CASSMGGRGPEAFF. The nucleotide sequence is TGTGCCAGTAGTATGGGGGGACGCGGACCTGAAGCTTTCTTT.